Listed below are T cell receptor beta chains from one sample, sequenced in a study of identical twins. TCRdb recomputed calls from the 5' RACE reads with MiXCR, one row per CDR3 protein. The sample lists about 700,000 distinct CDR3 sequences; around 6% were seen once. The material sequenced was naive T cells sorted from blood. The receptor source for this set is a man younger than 35 in good health. The conserved cysteine and the conserved F or W are not part of the CDR3 here. Fields, in order: J gene, V gene, CDR3 protein.

j_gene: TRBJ2-3
v_gene: TRBV7-2
CDR3aa: ASSPRTGGSDTQY

j_gene: TRBJ1-5
v_gene: TRBV12-3/TRBV12-4
CDR3aa: ASTPNRGSNQPQH

j_gene: TRBJ2-1
v_gene: TRBV11-2
CDR3aa: ASSFHTSARVSYNEQF

j_gene: TRBJ2-3
v_gene: TRBV20-1
CDR3aa: SATGLAGGHTDTQY

j_gene: TRBJ1-4
v_gene: TRBV7-8
CDR3aa: ASSLSPGQGNEKLF

j_gene: TRBJ1-2
v_gene: TRBV6-5
CDR3aa: ASTLGTGGYT

j_gene: TRBJ2-1
v_gene: TRBV7-9
CDR3aa: ASSKTSGSGNEQF

j_gene: TRBJ1-5
v_gene: TRBV5-1
CDR3aa: ASSLSPNGNQPQH

j_gene: TRBJ2-1
v_gene: TRBV4-1
CDR3aa: ASSQEPGQGFLDEQF

j_gene: TRBJ1-5
v_gene: TRBV15
CDR3aa: ATSRDAGSNQPQH

j_gene: TRBJ1-5
v_gene: TRBV2
CDR3aa: ASSGVTRGNQPQH

j_gene: TRBJ2-1
v_gene: TRBV7-9
CDR3aa: ASSLATYEQF

j_gene: TRBJ2-5
v_gene: TRBV5-1
CDR3aa: ASSSSAGGRQETQY

j_gene: TRBJ2-7
v_gene: TRBV12-3/TRBV12-4
CDR3aa: ASSLSRAGVHEQY

j_gene: TRBJ1-2
v_gene: TRBV7-2
CDR3aa: ASSSRQGDNYGYT

j_gene: TRBJ2-1
v_gene: TRBV5-1
CDR3aa: ASSSTSGTGNEQF

j_gene: TRBJ2-1
v_gene: TRBV12-3/TRBV12-4
CDR3aa: ASRPRDRHNEQF

j_gene: TRBJ2-3
v_gene: TRBV3-1
CDR3aa: ASSQVHQGTGDSRNTQY

j_gene: TRBJ2-1
v_gene: TRBV20-1
CDR3aa: RETVGNEQF

j_gene: TRBJ2-1
v_gene: TRBV29-1
CDR3aa: SVDRSGIYNEQF

j_gene: TRBJ2-1
v_gene: TRBV6-1
CDR3aa: ASSQSSTASYNEQF

j_gene: TRBJ2-1
v_gene: TRBV7-9
CDR3aa: ASSLTTGTSTNEQF

j_gene: TRBJ2-1
v_gene: TRBV6-5
CDR3aa: ASSYSGSGSGNEQF

j_gene: TRBJ1-1
v_gene: TRBV20-1
CDR3aa: SARDRGGGSPEAF

j_gene: TRBJ2-5
v_gene: TRBV12-3/TRBV12-4
CDR3aa: ASSLGLAGETQY

j_gene: TRBJ2-3
v_gene: TRBV29-1
CDR3aa: SVGGRSTQY

j_gene: TRBJ2-1
v_gene: TRBV5-1
CDR3aa: ASSLDTHNEQF

j_gene: TRBJ2-5
v_gene: TRBV6-2/TRBV6-3
CDR3aa: ASSYLSGRFQETQY

j_gene: TRBJ2-5
v_gene: TRBV3-1
CDR3aa: ASSLRTQQETQY

j_gene: TRBJ2-1
v_gene: TRBV20-1
CDR3aa: SAKGLAGEAEQF

j_gene: TRBJ2-2
v_gene: TRBV27
CDR3aa: ASSLINVGSTGELF

j_gene: TRBJ1-4
v_gene: TRBV27
CDR3aa: ASTNRGHEKLF

j_gene: TRBJ2-1
v_gene: TRBV5-1
CDR3aa: ASSPESGLAF

j_gene: TRBJ1-3
v_gene: TRBV6-1
CDR3aa: ASSTTGKSGNTIY

j_gene: TRBJ2-5
v_gene: TRBV29-1
CDR3aa: SVVLAPETQY

j_gene: TRBJ2-5
v_gene: TRBV5-1
CDR3aa: ASSPWDRVVETQY

j_gene: TRBJ2-3
v_gene: TRBV14
CDR3aa: ASSSLGTGEEDTQY

j_gene: TRBJ2-3
v_gene: TRBV7-8
CDR3aa: ASSSWGDTQY

j_gene: TRBJ2-5
v_gene: TRBV5-1
CDR3aa: ASSLWREVETQY

j_gene: TRBJ2-5
v_gene: TRBV27
CDR3aa: ASSRQGHRAQY

j_gene: TRBJ2-3
v_gene: TRBV4-1
CDR3aa: ASSQTGFAQY